One and the same sample provided the 18 T cell receptor beta chains below, sequenced in a study of blood T cells in healthy people across ages (dated by TCRdb to the mid-2010s). Libraries were prepared through 5' RACE. Sequenced on an Illumina HiSeq 2500. A second PCR of about 6 to 12 cycles was run with a J-beta primer mix and a sample-barcoded 5' primer. Using fastp at Q25 and MiXCR, TCRdb reprocessed the public reads and kept productive beta chains. A single entry per CDR3 protein holds the most common genes and DNA from its merged rows. Across this sample there are around 400,000 distinct CDR3 sequences, with roughly half seen only once. 45% to 55% of the sample lies in the top ten. The sequencing input was blood. These TCRs come from a man aged 55 to 70 in good health.

This chain uses TRBV29-1 with TRBJ2-1; 7 nucleotides match TRBD2. This CDR3 contains 12 residues. In germline, CDR1 is SQVTM, CDR2 ANQGSEA. V shed 4 bases, J shed 8 bases, and the junction held 5 bases outside the gene matches. The CDR3 region is CSVGGGSHEQFF. The CDR3 bases are TGCAGCGTTGGGGGAGGGTCCCATGAGCAGTTCTTC.

This clonotype was picked up many times. Here the CDR3 DNA reads TGTGCCAGCAGCCAAGGCGACTACGAGCAGTACTTC. This codes for CASSQGDYEQYF. The chain couples TRBV3-1 to TRBJ2-7, with no clear D. The CDR3 is made up of 12 amino acids. V lost 1 base and J 3 bases, leaving 4 bases between the germline ends. The V gene's germline CDR1 is LGHDT and CDR2 YNNKEL (reference sequence).

On this clonotype: The junction departs from the called germline gene at one end, perhaps through a read error. The V call is TRBV7-9, the J call TRBJ1-1, with D hard to call. The CDR3 spans 11 residues. Germline CDR1 reads SEHNR; CDR2 reads FQNEAQ (reference sequence). CDR3 in amino acids: CASTTGPEVFF. DNA of the CDR3: TGTGCCAGCACAACCGGGCCTGAAGTTTTCTTT. The entire variable domain, with the rest obtained from reference TRBV7-9 and TRBJ1-1, is as follows: DTGVSQNPRHKITKRGQNVTFRCDPISEHNRLYWYRQTLGQGPEFLTYFQNEAQLEKSRLLSDRFSAERPKGSFSTLEIQRTEQGDSAMYLCASTTGPEVFFGQGTRLTVV.

This clonotype occurred many times. The J gene is TRBJ2-3, the V gene TRBV4-1; TRBD2 is a possible D gene (5 bases). V was pared by 0 bases and J by 6 bases, with 10 bases between. Germline CDR1 reads MGHRA; CDR2 reads YSYEKL. The CDR3 is 14 residues long. The CDR3 bases are TGCGCCAGCAGCCAAGAATCCCCGGGGGATACGCAGTATTTT. Amino acid sequence: CASSQESPGDTQYF.

A remark on this clonotype: Compared with germline, one end of the junction differs, possibly owing to a read error. This chain connects TRBV9 to TRBJ2-3, with unresolved D. Germline V gene data show CDR1 as SGDLS and CDR2 as YYNGEE. The CDR3 is 13 residues long. The CDR3 region is CASSVEEEHTQYF. In nucleotides, the CDR3 is TGTGCAAGCAGCGTAGAGGAAGAGCATACGCAGTATTTT.

A few counts support this clonotype. The gene calls are TRBV6-1 and TRBJ2-3, with 13 bases aligning to TRBD2. V was clipped by 6 bases and J by 6 bases; unmatched bases: 6. The CDR3 totals 15 residues. From germline, CDR1 is MNHNS and CDR2 SASEGT. CDR3 in DNA: TGTGCCAGCAGGGTACTAGCGGGAGGGCCGGATACGCAGTATTTT. Translating gives CASRVLAGGPDTQYF.

This chain connects TRBV6-4 to TRBJ2-3; possibly TRBD2 for D (5 bases). CDR1 MRHNA and CDR2 SNTAGT come from the germline V gene. Deletions cut 0 bases from V and 1 base from J, with 5 bases between. There are 14 residues in the CDR3. The CDR3 region is CASSDSAGTDTQYF. The CDR3 bases are TGTGCCAGCAGTGACTCAGCGGGCACAGATACGCAGTATTTT.

This clonotype was seen a handful of times. This sequence joins TRBV9 and TRBJ2-1; 9 nucleotides match TRBD2. The CDR3 is 15 amino acids. Germline V gene data show CDR1 as SGDLS and CDR2 as YYNGEE. With 4 bases clipped from V and 5 bases from J, the junction kept 7 bases outside the gene matches. The CDR3: CASSLSGGTDNEQFF. CDR3 DNA: TGTGCCAGCAGCTTAAGCGGGGGGACCGACAATGAGCAGTTCTTC. Together with reference TRBV9 and TRBJ2-1, the CDR3 gives the full variable domain: DSGVTQTPKHLITATGQRVTLRCSPRSGDLSVYWYQQSLDQGLQFLIQYYNGEERAKGNILERFSAQQFPDLHSELNLSSLELGDSALYFCASSLSGGTDNEQFFGPGTRLTVL.

V and J are TRBV29-1 and TRBJ1-4, with D maybe TRBD1 (5 bases). V was cut by 4 bases and J by 7 bases, with 16 bases left in between. This CDR3 region has 14 residues. Germline CDR1 and CDR2: SQVTM and ANQGSEA. CDR3 sequence (DNA): TGCAGCGTTGGATCCGGGACCACGGGTGAAAAACTGTTTTTT. It yields the protein CSVGSGTTGEKLFF. Using reference TRBV29-1 and TRBJ1-4 for the parts outside the CDR3, the full variable domain is SAVISQKPSRDICQRGTSLTIQCQVDSQVTMMFWYRQQPGQSLTLIATANQGSEATYESGFVIDKFPISRPNLTFSTLTVSNMSPEDSSIYLCSVGSGTTGEKLFFGSGTQLSVL.

This clonotype has just a few counts. This rearrangement joins TRBV7-2 to TRBJ2-1; D is perhaps TRBD2 (6 bases). Trimming stripped 4 bases from V and 3 bases from J, with 10 bases between. Germline V CDR1 and CDR2: SGHTA, FQGNSA. The CDR3 extends over 14 amino acids. CDR3 amino acids: CASSSDGGYNEQFF. In DNA form, the CDR3 reads TGTGCCAGCAGCTCGGACGGGGGCTACAATGAGCAGTTCTTC.

This chain connects TRBV6-5 to TRBJ2-1; TRBD2 matches 7 bases. The CDR3 sequence is 15 residues long. CDR1 and CDR2 (germline): MNHEY, SVGAGI. The J segment lost 4 bases and the V segment lost 0 bases, leaving 3 bases of the junction unmatched. DNA for the CDR3: TGTGCCAGCAGTTACTCTGGGGGGGAGTACAATGAGCAGTTCTTC. The encoded protein is CASSYSGGEYNEQFF.

Written as DNA, the CDR3 is TGTGCCAGCGGGTGGCGGACATCCTACGAGCAGTACTTC. It yields the protein CASGWRTSYEQYF. This chain joins TRBV12-3 or TRBV12-4 and TRBJ2-7; possibly TRBD1 for D (5 bases). The CDR3 is 13 residues long. V was clipped by 8 bases and J by 1 base, with 12 bases between them.

V gene TRBV4-3 combines with J gene TRBJ1-6; 8 nucleotides match TRBD1. CDR3 length equals 14 residues. Germline V gene sequence: CDR1 LGHNA, CDR2 YSLEER. J was trimmed by 7 bases and V by 3 bases; bases with no gene match: 2. CDR3 coding DNA: TGCGCCAGCAGCCAGAGACAGGGGAATTCACCCCTCCACTTT. Protein product: CASSQRQGNSPLHF.

This clonotype has just a few counts. This sequence joins TRBV4-1 and TRBJ2-7; 8 nucleotides match TRBD1. Germline values: CDR1 MGHRA, CDR2 YSYEKL. The CDR3 extends over 15 amino acids. Losses at the gene ends were 1 base for V and 6 bases for J; bases not matched to a gene: 8. The CDR3 protein is CASSQGQGTFAEQYF. In DNA form, the CDR3 reads TGCGCCAGCAGCCAAGGACAGGGGACGTTTGCCGAGCAGTACTTC.

This clonotype was counted between two and nine times. This chain joins TRBV6-4 and TRBJ2-3; D unclear. Germline CDR1 is MRHNA and CDR2 is SNTAGT. V shed 5 bases and J shed 1 base, with 13 bases lying between them. There are 15 residues in the CDR3. The DNA for the CDR3 is TGTGCCAGCAGTCGGAGTCTCGGCCGCACAGATACGCAGTATTTT. Amino acids: CASSRSLGRTDTQYF.

The rearrangement joins TRBV10-1 to TRBJ2-2, with D possibly matching TRBD2 (6 bases). The CDR3 is 16 residues long. V was pared by 3 bases and J by 0 bases, with 11 bases between. CDR1 is WNHNN, CDR2 SYGVQD, per germline (reference sequence). The CDR3 loop is CASSEGDFANTGELFF. CDR3 DNA: TGCGCCAGCAGTGAAGGGGACTTCGCGAACACCGGGGAGCTGTTTTTT.

This clonotype was counted only a few times. V usage is TRBV12-3 or TRBV12-4 and J usage is TRBJ2-3; D ambiguous. Trimming took 6 bases from V and 4 from J, leaving 14 bases between them. This CDR3 is 14 amino acids long. The CDR3 sequence: CASRVGSGPDTQYF. For the CDR3, the DNA is TGTGCCAGCAGGGTTGGGTCGGGCCCAGATACGCAGTATTTT.

The chain couples TRBV5-1 to TRBJ1-5; no firm D call. The V and J ends lost 1 base and 6 bases respectively, with 8 bases between them. The CDR3 length is 13 residues. Germline V lookup: CDR1 SGHRS, CDR2 YFSETQ. CDR3 protein: CASSLSTGQPQHF. In nucleotides, the CDR3 is TGCGCCAGCAGCTTGTCAACGGGTCAGCCCCAGCATTTT.